This T cell receptor (beta chain) was retrieved from a study of PD-1 blockade in classical Hodgkin lymphoma. Study-wide background: Patients were treated with nivolumab at 3 mg/kg, and this was given intravenously every 2 weeks.

V shed 7 bases and J 10 bases; nucleotides not matched to a gene: 12. The CDR3 has 13 amino acids. Germline V gene sequence: CDR1 SQVTM, CDR2 ANQGSEA. Every patient relapsed after autologous stem cell transplantation, and brentuximab vedotin exposure varied. Findings of the study overall: The study found that TCR diversity rose significantly by C4D1 in CD4+ but not CD8+ cells.

Turning to this clone: As yet, its antigen is unknown.

Clones were sequenced by immunoSEQ multiplex PCR, and TCRdb holds only the in-frame ones, with some missing. The table shows roughly 81,000 clones, with around 90% occurring only once. The clonotype originates from a human donor with classical Hodgkin lymphoma. This chain links TRBV29-1 with TRBJ2-1, with TRBD2 matching over 8 bases. The source material was peripheral blood mononuclear cells (PBMCs), sampled before the second cycle of nivolumab. The CDR3 region is CSAPGLGSEEQFF. The CDR3 region has the DNA TGCAGCGCCCCGGGACTAGGGTCAGAAGAGCAGTTCTTC.